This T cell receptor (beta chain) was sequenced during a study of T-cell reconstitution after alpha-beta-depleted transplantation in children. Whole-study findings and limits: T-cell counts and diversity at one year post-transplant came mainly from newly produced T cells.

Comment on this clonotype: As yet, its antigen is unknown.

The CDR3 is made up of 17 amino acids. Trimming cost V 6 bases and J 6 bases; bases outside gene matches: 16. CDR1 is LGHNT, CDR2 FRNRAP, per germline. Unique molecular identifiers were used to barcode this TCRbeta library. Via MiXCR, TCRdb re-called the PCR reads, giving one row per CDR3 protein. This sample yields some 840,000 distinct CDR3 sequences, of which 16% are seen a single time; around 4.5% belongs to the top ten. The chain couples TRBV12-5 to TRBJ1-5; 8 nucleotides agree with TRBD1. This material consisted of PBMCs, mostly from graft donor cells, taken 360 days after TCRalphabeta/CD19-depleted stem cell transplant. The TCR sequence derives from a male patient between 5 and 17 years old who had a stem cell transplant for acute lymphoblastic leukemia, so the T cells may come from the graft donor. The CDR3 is CASGESGARGLVQPQHF. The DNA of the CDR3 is TGTGCTAGTGGCGAATCCGGGGCCAGGGGGCTAGTTCAGCCCCAGCATTTT.